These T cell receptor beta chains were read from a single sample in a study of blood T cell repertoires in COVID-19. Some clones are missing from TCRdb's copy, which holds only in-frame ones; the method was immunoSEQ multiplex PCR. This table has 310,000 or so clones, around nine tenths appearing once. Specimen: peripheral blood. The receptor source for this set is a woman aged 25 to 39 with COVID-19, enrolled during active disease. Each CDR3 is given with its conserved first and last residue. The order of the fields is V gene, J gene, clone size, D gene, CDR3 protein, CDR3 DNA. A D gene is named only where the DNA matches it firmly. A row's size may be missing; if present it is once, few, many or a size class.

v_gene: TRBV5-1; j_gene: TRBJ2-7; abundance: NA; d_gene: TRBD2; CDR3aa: CASSLGTSGFYEQYF; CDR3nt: TGCGCCAGCAGCTTGGGAACTAGCGGCTTCTACGAGCAGTACTTC
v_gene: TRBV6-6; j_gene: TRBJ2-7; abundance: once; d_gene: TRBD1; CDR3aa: CASSYSFSGQGGEQYF; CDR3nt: TGTGCCAGCAGTTACTCTTTCTCGGGACAGGGAGGCGAGCAGTACTTC
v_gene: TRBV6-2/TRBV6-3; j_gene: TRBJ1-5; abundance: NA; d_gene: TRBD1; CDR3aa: CASSRTGDAAYSNQPQHF; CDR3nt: TGTGCCAGCAGTCGGACAGGCGATGCCGCTTATAGCAATCAGCCCCAGCATTTT
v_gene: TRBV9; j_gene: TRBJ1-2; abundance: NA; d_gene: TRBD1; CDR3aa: CASGRGTGVHGYTF; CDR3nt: TGTGCCAGCGGAAGGGGGACAGGGGTCCATGGCTACACCTTC
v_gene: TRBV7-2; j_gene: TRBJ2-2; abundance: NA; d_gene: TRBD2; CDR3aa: CASSSDGTSGTGELFF; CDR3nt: TGTGCCAGCAGCTCAGACGGGACTAGCGGGACCGGGGAGCTGTTTTTT
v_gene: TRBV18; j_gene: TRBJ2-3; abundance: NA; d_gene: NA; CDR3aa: CASSPRRGSDTQYF; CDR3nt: TGTGCCAGCTCACCCCGACGGGGATCTGATACGCAGTATTTT
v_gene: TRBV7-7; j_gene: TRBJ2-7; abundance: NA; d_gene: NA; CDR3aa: CASSTYSGSEQYF; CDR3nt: TGTGCTAGCAGCACCTATTCGGGATCCGAGCAGTACTTC
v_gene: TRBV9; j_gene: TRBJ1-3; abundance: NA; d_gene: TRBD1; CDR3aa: CASSGGGGGSGNTIYF; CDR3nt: TGTGCCAGCAGCGGAGGGGGCGGCGGCTCTGGAAACACCATATATTTT
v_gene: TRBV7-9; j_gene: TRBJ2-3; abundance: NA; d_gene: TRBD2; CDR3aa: CASSRTSGRSTDTQYF; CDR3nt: TGTGCCAGCAGTCGAACTAGCGGGCGGAGCACAGATACGCAGTATTTT
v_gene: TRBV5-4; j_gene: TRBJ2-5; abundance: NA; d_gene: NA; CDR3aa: CASSQRASWETQYF; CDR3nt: TGTGCCAGCAGCCAACGCGCCTCGTGGGAGACCCAGTACTTC